The TCR beta chain described here comes from a study of blood T cell repertoires in COVID-19. Generated by immunoSEQ multiplex PCR, the TCRdb table keeps only in-frame clones and is missing some. Here the sample spans 100,000 to 150,000 clones, more than 70% being singletons. After removal of 0 bases from V and 3 bases from J, the junction contained 2 bases not matched to a gene. The CDR3 is 15 amino acids. Per the germline V gene, CDR1 is MNHEY and CDR2 is SVGAGI. The sequenced sample consisted of peripheral blood. The chain joins TRBV6-5 to TRBJ2-7; 10 nucleotides align to TRBD2. The receptor comes from a woman aged 80 or older with COVID-19, enrolled during active disease. CDR3 region: CASSYSASGSYEQYF. For the CDR3, the DNA is TGTGCCAGCAGTTACTCGGCTAGCGGGAGCTACGAGCAGTACTTC.